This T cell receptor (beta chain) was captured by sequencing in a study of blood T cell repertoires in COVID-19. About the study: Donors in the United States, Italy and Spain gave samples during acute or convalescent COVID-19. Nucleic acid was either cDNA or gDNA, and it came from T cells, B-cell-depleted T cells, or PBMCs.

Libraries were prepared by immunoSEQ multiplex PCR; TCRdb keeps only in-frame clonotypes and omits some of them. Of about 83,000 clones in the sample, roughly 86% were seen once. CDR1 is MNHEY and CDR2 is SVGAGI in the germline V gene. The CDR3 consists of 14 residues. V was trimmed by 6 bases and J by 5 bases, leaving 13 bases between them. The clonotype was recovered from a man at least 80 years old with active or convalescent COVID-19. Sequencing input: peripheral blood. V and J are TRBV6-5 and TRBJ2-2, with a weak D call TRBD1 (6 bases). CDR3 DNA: TGTGCCAGCAGCCAGGACAGAAGGACCGGGGAGCTGTTTTTT. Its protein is CASSQDRRTGELFF.